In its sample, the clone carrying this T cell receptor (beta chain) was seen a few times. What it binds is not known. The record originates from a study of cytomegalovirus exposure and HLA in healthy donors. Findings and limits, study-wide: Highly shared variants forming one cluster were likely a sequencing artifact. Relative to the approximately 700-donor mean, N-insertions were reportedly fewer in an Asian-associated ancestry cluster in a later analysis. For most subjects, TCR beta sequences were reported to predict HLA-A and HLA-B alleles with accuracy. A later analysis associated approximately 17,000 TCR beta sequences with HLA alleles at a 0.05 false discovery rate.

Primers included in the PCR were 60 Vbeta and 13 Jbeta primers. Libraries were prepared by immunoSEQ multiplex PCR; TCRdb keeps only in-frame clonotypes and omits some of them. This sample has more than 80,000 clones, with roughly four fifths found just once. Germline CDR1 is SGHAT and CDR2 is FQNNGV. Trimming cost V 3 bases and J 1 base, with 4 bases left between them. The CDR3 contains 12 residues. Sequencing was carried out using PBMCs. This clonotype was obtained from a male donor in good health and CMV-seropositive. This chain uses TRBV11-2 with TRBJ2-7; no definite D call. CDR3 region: CASSFQSYEQYF. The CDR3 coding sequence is TGTGCCAGCAGCTTTCAATCCTACGAGCAGTACTTC.